Each of the 15 T cell receptor beta chains below was sequenced from the same sample in a study of low-dose radiotherapy and immunotherapy resistance in tumors. Time point of the sample: after trial treatment. Treatment given: LDRT plus nivolumab, ipilimumab, low-dose cyclophosphamide and aspirin (RACIN trial). Amplification, which lasted around 18 PCR cycles, used a constant-region primer and V-primer adapter to amplify TCRs. From the reads, TCRdb called clonotypes with MiXCR, one entry per CDR3 protein. The sample includes roughly 52,000 distinct CDR3 sequences, 33% of them seen just once. Sequencing was performed on PBMCs, taken after low-dose radiotherapy plus immunotherapy. All receptors derive from a male donor with rectosigmoid adenocarcinoma.

There are many counts of this clonotype. This chain links TRBV20-1 with TRBJ2-1; maybe TRBD2 (5 bases). Between the trimmed V and J ends, which lost 3 bases and 7 bases, there was a span of 22 bases. Germline CDR1 and CDR2: DFQATT and SNEGSKA (reference sequence). There are 16 residues in the CDR3. The CDR3 coding sequence is TGCAGTGCTAGGCCTAGTGCGGCGGGTTTGTGGAATGAGCAGTTCTTC. The encoded protein is CSARPSAAGLWNEQFF.

This clonotype was seen repeatedly, ten times or more. The V gene is TRBV27, the J gene TRBJ1-1; 7 bases are shared with TRBD1. Unmatched junction bases numbered 7, after V lost 5 bases and J lost 1 base. CDR1 is MNHEY, CDR2 SMNVEV, per germline (reference sequence). This CDR3 is built from 15 residues. CDR3 nucleotide sequence: TGTGCCAGCAGTAACAACAGGGGCCAGAACACTGAAGCTTTCTTT. It translates to CASSNNRGQNTEAFF.

This chain links TRBV24-1 with TRBJ2-1, with TRBD1 identical over 8 bases. V trimming: 3 bases; J trimming: 7 bases; junction bases outside the gene matches: 7. The CDR3 sequence is 15 residues long. Germline CDR1 is KGHDR and CDR2 is SFDVKD. The CDR3, as DNA: TGTGCCACCAGTGATACGGGACAGGCCACGAATGAGCAGTTCTTC. Its translation is CATSDTGQATNEQFF.

The rearrangement uses TRBV7-8 and TRBJ2-5; 10 nucleotides align to TRBD2. The CDR3 sequence is 17 residues long. Germline values: CDR1 SGHVS, CDR2 FQNEAQ. Trimming at V came to 1 base and at J to 7 bases, leaving 12 bases not matched to a gene. In nucleotides, the CDR3 is TGTGCCAGCAGCTTAGTTGAAACTAGCGGGGCTCTGGGGACCCAGTACTTC. It is translated as CASSLVETSGALGTQYF.

In its sample, this clonotype was seen many times. The chain employs TRBV18 and TRBJ2-7; D unclear. The germline CDR1 and CDR2 sequences are KGHSH and LQKENI. CDR3 length: 13 amino acids. V lost 3 bases to trimming and J lost 3 bases, with 9 bases between them. The CDR3 DNA follows: TGTGCCAGCTCACCCTTGGACGACTACGAGCAGTACTTC. It translates to CASSPLDDYEQYF.

The sample holds a few counts of this clonotype. V usage is TRBV4-2 and J usage is TRBJ2-1; 7 bases line up with TRBD1. Per germline, CDR1 LGHNA and CDR2 YNFKEQ. The V gene end was trimmed by 1 base and the J gene end by 5 bases; junction bases not matched to a gene: 2. CDR3 length equals 14 residues. CDR3 sequence reads: CASSQGDRDNEQFF. CDR3 in DNA: TGTGCCAGCAGCCAAGGGGACAGAGACAATGAGCAGTTCTTC.

The table lists this clonotype with many counts. The chain couples TRBV5-1 to TRBJ2-1, with D maybe TRBD1 (5 bases). Trimming left V 3 bases short and J 7 bases short, with 17 bases between. From germline, CDR1 is SGHRS and CDR2 YFSETQ. The CDR3 contains 15 residues. The CDR3 here is CASSSRAIRENEQFF. The CDR3 nucleotides read TGCGCCAGCAGCTCTAGGGCAATCAGGGAAAATGAGCAGTTCTTC.

The table lists this clonotype with many counts. The CDR3 DNA reads as TGTGCCTGGAGTCCCCGACAGGGACTGAACACTGAAGCTTTCTTT. Translating gives CAWSPRQGLNTEAFF. The J gene is TRBJ1-1, the V gene TRBV30; TRBD1 matches at 7 bases. This CDR3 is built from 15 residues. Trimming removed 2 bases from V and 0 bases from J; junction bases left unmatched: 6. Germline CDR1 is GTSNPN and CDR2 is SVGIG (reference sequence).

This clonotype showed up many times. The V and J genes are TRBV10-3 and TRBJ2-3; D is unresolved. The V gene's germline CDR1 is ENHRY and CDR2 SYGVKD. V lost 2 bases and J lost 1, with 7 bases in between. The CDR3 sequence is 14 residues long. As DNA, the CDR3 is TGTGCCATCAGTGAGGAGTGGGGCACAGATACGCAGTATTTT. Translated, it gives CAISEEWGTDTQYF.

Only a few counts were recorded for this clonotype. The chain has TRBV28 and TRBJ1-1, with 9 bases matching TRBD1. This CDR3 comprises 17 residues. The germline gives CDR1 MDHEN, CDR2 SYDVKM. The trim removed 3 bases at V and 0 bases at J, leaving 8 bases unmatched. The CDR3, as DNA: TGTGCCAGCAGTTTGCCCGGGACAGGGTCCATGAACACTGAAGCTTTCTTT. This sequence encodes CASSLPGTGSMNTEAFF.

This chain links TRBV13 with TRBJ1-6; D gene uncertain. Per the germline V gene, CDR1 is PRHDT and CDR2 is FYEKMQ (reference sequence). Trimming left V 3 bases short and J 0 bases short, with 6 bases between. This CDR3 is built from 15 residues. The chain's CDR3 is CASSFGGSYNSPLHF. CDR3 in DNA: TGTGCCAGCAGCTTCGGAGGCTCCTATAATTCACCCCTCCACTTT.

This clonotype was counted at least ten times. The chain recombines TRBV4-3 with TRBJ2-5, with a possible D match to TRBD1 (5 bases). The CDR3 runs 16 residues. Germline V gene sequence: CDR1 LGHNA, CDR2 YSLEER. V was shortened by 0 bases and J by 4 bases, with 15 bases between the two germline ends. CDR3 nucleotides: TGCGCCAGCAGCCAAGATAGAGCAGGGAAGGGAGAGACCCAGTACTTC. Translating gives CASSQDRAGKGETQYF.

In this sample, this clonotype turned up many times. The rearrangement links TRBV5-4 to TRBJ2-1; TRBD1 or TRBD2 may be the D gene (5 bases each). Per germline, CDR1 SGHNT and CDR2 YYREEE (reference sequence). The V end was cut by 3 bases, the J end by 3 bases, with 13 bases between. The CDR3 totals 15 residues. The CDR3 nucleotides read TGTGCCAGCAGCTCTGACGGGGCTGACTACAATGAGCAGTTCTTC. This sequence encodes CASSSDGADYNEQFF.

There are many counts of this clonotype. The chain employs TRBV18 and TRBJ2-1; D is perhaps TRBD2 (6 bases). The germline V gene has CDR1 KGHSH and CDR2 LQKENI. The CDR3 has 16 amino acids. V was shortened by 5 bases and J by 0 bases, with 14 bases between the two germline ends. CDR3 protein: CASSTRAGSSYNEQFF. The CDR3 DNA follows: TGTGCCAGCTCAACCCGAGCGGGTAGCTCCTACAATGAGCAGTTCTTC.

The rearrangement uses TRBV5-6 and TRBJ2-1; TRBD1 agrees at 7 bases. This CDR3 is built from 13 residues. Germline values: CDR1 SGHDT, CDR2 YYEEEE. V dropped 3 bases and J dropped 5; count of bases not matched to a gene: 2. CDR3 sequence (DNA): TGTGCCAGCAGCTCGGGACAGAACAATGAGCAGTTCTTC. Its translation is CASSSGQNNEQFF.